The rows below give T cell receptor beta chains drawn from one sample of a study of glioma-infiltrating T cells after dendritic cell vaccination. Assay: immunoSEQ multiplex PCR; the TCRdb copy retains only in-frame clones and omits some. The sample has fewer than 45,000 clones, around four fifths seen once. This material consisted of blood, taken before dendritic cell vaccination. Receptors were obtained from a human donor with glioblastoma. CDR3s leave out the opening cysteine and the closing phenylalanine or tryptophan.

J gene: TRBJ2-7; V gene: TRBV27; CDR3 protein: ASRGSGTGSFSYEQY
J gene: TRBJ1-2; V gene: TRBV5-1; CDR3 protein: ASSVTNRDYGYT
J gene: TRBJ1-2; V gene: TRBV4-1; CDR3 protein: ASSQGEGRAYGYT
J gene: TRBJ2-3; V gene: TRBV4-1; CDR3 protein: ASSHLLAGGETSTDTQY
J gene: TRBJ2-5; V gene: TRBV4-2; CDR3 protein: ASSQDPGSQETQY
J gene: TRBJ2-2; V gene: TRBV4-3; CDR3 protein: ASSQDVGTGHGELF
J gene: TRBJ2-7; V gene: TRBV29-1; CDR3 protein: SVEAGNFDEQY
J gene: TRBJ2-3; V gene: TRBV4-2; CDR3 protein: ASSHHLTSGRTDTQY
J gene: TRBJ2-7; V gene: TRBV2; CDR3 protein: ASSGRRIYEQY
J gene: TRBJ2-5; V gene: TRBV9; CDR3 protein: ASSVAAGMKETQY
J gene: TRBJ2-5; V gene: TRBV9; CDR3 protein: ASSSQGFQETQY
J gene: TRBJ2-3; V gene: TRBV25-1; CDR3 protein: ASSELEGTQY
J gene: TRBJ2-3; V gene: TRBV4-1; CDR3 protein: ASSQETGTDTQY
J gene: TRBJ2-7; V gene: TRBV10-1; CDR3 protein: ASSVSRVLYEQY
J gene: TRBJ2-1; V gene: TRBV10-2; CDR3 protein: ASSEPGLAREQF
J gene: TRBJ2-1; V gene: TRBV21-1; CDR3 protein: ASSKSDRGSGGEQF
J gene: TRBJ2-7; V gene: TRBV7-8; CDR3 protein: ASSSTLLAVSYEQY
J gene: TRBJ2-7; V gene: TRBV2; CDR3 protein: ASGAAYEQY
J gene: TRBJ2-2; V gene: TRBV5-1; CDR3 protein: ASSPPTLGGELF
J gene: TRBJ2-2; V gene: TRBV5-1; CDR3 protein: ASSWNRGNTGELF
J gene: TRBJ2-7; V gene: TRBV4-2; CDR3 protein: ASSQESASGDHEQY
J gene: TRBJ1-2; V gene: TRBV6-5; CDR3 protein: ASGTGYDGYT
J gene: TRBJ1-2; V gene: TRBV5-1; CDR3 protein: ASSLDRVDYGYT
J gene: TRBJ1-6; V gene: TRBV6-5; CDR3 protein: ASSYTETLNSPLH
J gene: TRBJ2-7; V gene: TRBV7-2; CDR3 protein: ASSYDSSSYEQY
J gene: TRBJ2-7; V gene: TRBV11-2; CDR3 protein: ASSFGSGYSYEQY
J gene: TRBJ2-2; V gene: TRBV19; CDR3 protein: ASSMTGSTGELF
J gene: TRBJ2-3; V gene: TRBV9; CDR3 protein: ASSLLGDTQY
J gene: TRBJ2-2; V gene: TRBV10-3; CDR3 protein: AISQGSSTGELF
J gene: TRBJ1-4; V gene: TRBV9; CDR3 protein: ASSASLLGGEDYEKLF
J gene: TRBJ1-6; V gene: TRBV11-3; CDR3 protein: ASSLQGSGSPLH
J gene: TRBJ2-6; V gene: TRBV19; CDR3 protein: ASSSTGGANVLT
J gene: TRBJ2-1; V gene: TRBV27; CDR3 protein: ASSFPSGEQF
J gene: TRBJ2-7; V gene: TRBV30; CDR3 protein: AWGQSLLDEQY
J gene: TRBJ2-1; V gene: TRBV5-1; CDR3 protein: ASSLTSSPYNEQF
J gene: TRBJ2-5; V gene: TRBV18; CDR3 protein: ASSCDREFQETQY
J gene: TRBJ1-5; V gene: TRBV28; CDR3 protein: ASGNRGGNQPQH
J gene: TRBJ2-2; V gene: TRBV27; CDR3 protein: ASSVDGVGLKGKLF
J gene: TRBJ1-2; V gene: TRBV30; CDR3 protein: AWSPGNYGYT
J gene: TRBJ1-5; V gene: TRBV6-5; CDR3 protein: ASSYSGAGNQPQH
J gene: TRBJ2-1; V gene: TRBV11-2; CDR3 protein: ASSLTPEHEQF
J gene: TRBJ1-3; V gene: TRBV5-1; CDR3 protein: ASSLDRGGNTIY
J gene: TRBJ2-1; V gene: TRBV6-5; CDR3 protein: ASQGSGDHNEQF
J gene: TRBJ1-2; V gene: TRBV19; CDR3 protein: ASSTLRKGLDGYT
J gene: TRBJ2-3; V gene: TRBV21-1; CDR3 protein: ASSSGGGKDTQY
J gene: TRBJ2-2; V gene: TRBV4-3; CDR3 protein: ASSQDIGLGAGELF
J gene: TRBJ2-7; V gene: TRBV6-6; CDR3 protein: ASLGVYEQY
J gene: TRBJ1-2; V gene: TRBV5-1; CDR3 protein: ASSSSGDYGYT
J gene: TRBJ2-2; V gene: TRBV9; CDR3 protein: ASSVDRRGLAGVGELF
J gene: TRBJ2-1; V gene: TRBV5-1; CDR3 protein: ASSLVGRGGSNEQF
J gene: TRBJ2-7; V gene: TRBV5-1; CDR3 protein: ASHLDSPYEQY
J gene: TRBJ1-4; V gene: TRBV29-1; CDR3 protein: SANSATNEKLF
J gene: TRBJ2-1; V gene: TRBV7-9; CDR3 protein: ASSLTSGDNEQF